This T cell receptor (beta chain) was sequenced during a study of cytomegalovirus exposure and HLA in healthy donors. Across the study: Samples from HLA-typed donors yielded about 85 million unique TCRs in an early data release. Findings of the study overall: HLA restriction was apparent for most CMV-associated TCR beta chains in a later analysis.

Each of the donors was a healthy bone marrow donor. This PCR relied on a set of 60 Vbeta primers and 13 Jbeta primers. Original data processing: Later, an analysis found tens of millions of unique TCR beta chains, and around 10 million of these were shared. Here immunoSEQ multiplex PCR was the method, and the copy in TCRdb shows in-frame clones only, minus some. Clonal size and the V and J genes are those of that table, whereas D and trimming came from the DNA. The repertoire holds over 150,000 clones, with 75% to 85% as singletons. CDR3 length: 16 residues. The V segment lost 0 bases and the J segment 4 bases; nucleotides outside the gene matches: 1. Germline CDR1 MRHNA, CDR2 SNTAGT. Of note for this clone: Its antigen is not known.

The sequencing input was PBMCs. This chain uses TRBV6-4 with TRBJ2-3; 13 bases align to TRBD2. The sequence derives from a man aged 25 to 40 in good health and CMV-seronegative. The CDR3 coding sequence is TGTGCCAGCAGTGACTCACTAGCGGGGGGGCCAGATACGCAGTATTTT. Its protein is CASSDSLAGGPDTQYF.